This TCR beta chain was identified during a study of blood T cell repertoires in COVID-19. Study information: The United States, Italy and Spain were the sources of the acute and convalescent COVID-19 samples. PBMCs, B-cell-depleted T cells, or T cells provided the cDNA or gDNA that made up the material.

This CDR3 spans 17 amino acids. The trim removed 0 bases at V and 4 bases at J, leaving 8 bases unmatched. The germline CDR1 and CDR2 sequences are LNHNV and YYDKDF (reference sequence). Source study methods: Estimates of nucleated cell counts were drawn from the amplification of reference gene primers. Only in-frame clones appear in the TCRdb table, and some are missing; sequencing was by immunoSEQ multiplex PCR. V and J calls and clone size come straight from that table; D and trimming were deduced from the DNA. The sample carries over 300,000 clones, 85% to 90% recorded once. The sequence came from a man in his late teens or twenties with active or convalescent COVID-19. The chain recombines TRBV15 with TRBJ2-7; the match to TRBD2 covers 11 bases. Sequenced input: peripheral blood. The CDR3 nucleotides read TGTGCCACCAGCAGAGATACCCTAGCGGGAGGAACGTACGAGCAGTACTTC. Protein product: CATSRDTLAGGTYEQYF.